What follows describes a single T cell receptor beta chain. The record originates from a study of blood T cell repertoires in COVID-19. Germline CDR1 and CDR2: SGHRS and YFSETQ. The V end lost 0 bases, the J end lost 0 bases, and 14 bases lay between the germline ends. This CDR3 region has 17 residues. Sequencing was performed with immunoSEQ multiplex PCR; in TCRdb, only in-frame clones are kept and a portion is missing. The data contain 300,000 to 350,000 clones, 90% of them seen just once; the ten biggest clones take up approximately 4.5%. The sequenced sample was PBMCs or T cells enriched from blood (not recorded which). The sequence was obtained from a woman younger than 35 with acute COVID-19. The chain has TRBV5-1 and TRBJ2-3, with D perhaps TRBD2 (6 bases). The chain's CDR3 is CASSLVPSVSSTDTQYF. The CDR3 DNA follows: TGCGCCAGCAGCTTGGTACCTAGCGTTTCTAGCACAGATACGCAGTATTTT.